Following are 24 T cell receptor beta chains from one sample sequenced in a study of cytomegalovirus exposure and HLA in healthy donors. In the PCR, 60 Vbeta and 13 Jbeta primers were used. Assay used: immunoSEQ multiplex PCR; TCRdb lists only in-frame clones, some missing. The sample has 150,000 to 200,000 clones; the top ten hold around 1.2%. Sample: PBMCs. The receptor set was obtained from a woman aged 60-75 years in good health and CMV-seronegative.

V usage is TRBV2 and J usage is TRBJ2-3; TRBD1 agrees at 8 bases. The germline V gene has CDR1 SNHLY and CDR2 FYNNEI. The CDR3 loop spans 15 amino acids. The junction had 13 bases not matched to a gene; V was cut back by 10 bases and J by 4 bases. CDR3 residues: CATAERQGFSDTQYF. In DNA form, the CDR3 reads TGTGCCACCGCGGAACGACAGGGGTTTTCAGATACGCAGTATTTT.

The chain is built from TRBV5-1 and TRBJ2-7; 9 bases agree with TRBD2. The germline gives CDR1 SGHRS, CDR2 YFSETQ. Trimming at V came to 3 bases and at J to 4 bases, leaving 8 bases not matched to a gene. The CDR3 covers 15 residues. Written as DNA, the CDR3 is TGCGCCAGCAGCTCGTTAGCGGGAGAATTTTACGAGCAGTACTTC. This codes for CASSSLAGEFYEQYF.

The rearrangement joins TRBV2 to TRBJ2-3; D is ambiguous. V was shortened by 3 bases and J by 4 bases, with 5 bases between the two germline ends. Germline-derived CDR1 and CDR2 are SNHLY and FYNNEI. The CDR3 runs to 12 residues. CDR3: CASSDRADTQYF. CDR3 in DNA: TGTGCCAGCAGTGATCGCGCAGATACGCAGTATTTT.

This chain uses TRBV10-3 with TRBJ1-5, with TRBD1 matching 9 bases. This CDR3 contains 18 residues. With V trimmed by 0 bases and J by 4 bases, 10 bases remained unmatched. From germline, CDR1 is ENHRY and CDR2 SYGVKD. The CDR3 sequence is CAISESKGTGSRNQPQHF. DNA for the CDR3: TGTGCCATCAGTGAGTCGAAGGGGACAGGGTCGCGGAATCAGCCCCAGCATTTT.

This chain links TRBV4-1 with TRBJ1-2; 7 positions match TRBD1. The CDR3 has 13 amino acids. Trimming removed 1 base from V and 6 bases from J; junction bases left unmatched: 2. CDR1 MGHRA and CDR2 YSYEKL come from the germline V gene. The CDR3: CASSQAQGDGYTF. CDR3 DNA: TGCGCCAGCAGCCAAGCCCAGGGGGATGGCTACACCTTC.

DNA for the CDR3: TGCAGCGTCGGTCAACAGGGGGCATTATACGAGCAGTACTTC. Protein sequence: CSVGQQGALYEQYF. The chain has TRBV29-1 and TRBJ2-7; TRBD1 matches at 9 bases. Germline loops: CDR1 SQVTM, CDR2 ANQGSEA. V shed 6 bases and J 4 bases; nucleotides not matched to a gene: 10. The CDR3 has 14 amino acids.

The V gene is TRBV11-2, the J gene TRBJ2-1; TRBD2 agrees at 7 bases. The ends lost 3 bases at V and 9 bases at J; junction bases unmatched: 8. CDR3 length: 14 amino acids. CDR1 is SGHAT, CDR2 FQNNGV, per germline. The CDR3, as DNA: TGTGCCAGCAGCTTGGGGGGGTATGCGATTGAGCAGTTCTTC. Translating gives CASSLGGYAIEQFF.

The V call is TRBV10-1, the J call TRBJ1-2; TRBD1 matches at 9 bases. The germline V gene encodes CDR1 WNHNN and CDR2 SYGVQD (reference sequence). With V trimmed by 3 bases and J by 5 bases, 4 bases remained unmatched. This CDR3 contains 14 residues. CDR3 region: CASSEGDREYGYTF. For the CDR3, the DNA is TGCGCCAGCAGTGAAGGGGACAGGGAATATGGCTACACCTTC.

This chain connects TRBV9 to TRBJ2-1, with TRBD1 matching over 11 bases. The germline CDR1 and CDR2 sequences are SGDLS and YYNGEE. This CDR3 comprises 17 residues. The V and J ends lost 1 base and 3 bases, in that order; junction bases with no gene match: 6. CDR3 in amino acids: CASSVKGQGAYYNEQFF. The CDR3 DNA sequence: TGTGCCAGCAGCGTAAAAGGACAGGGGGCATACTACAATGAGCAGTTCTTC.

The J gene is TRBJ2-5, the V gene TRBV4-2, with D maybe TRBD1 (6 bases). Germline V gene sequence: CDR1 LGHNA, CDR2 YNFKEQ. The CDR3 covers 17 residues. Deletions cut 4 bases from V and 4 bases from J, with 22 bases between. The CDR3 DNA sequence: TGTGCCAGCAGCCCCCGACAGGTAGGGGTGAAGGGAGAGACCCAGTACTTC. It translates to CASSPRQVGVKGETQYF.

V is TRBV2 and J is TRBJ1-6; TRBD1 might be the D (6 bases). CDR3 length: 15 residues. Per germline, CDR1 SNHLY and CDR2 FYNNEI. Deletions cut 6 bases from V and 7 bases from J, with 16 bases between. The CDR3 coding sequence is TGTGCCAGCAGGCCTCCGGGACAAAAAAATTCACCCCTCCACTTT. Its protein product is CASRPPGQKNSPLHF.

The chain links TRBV27 to TRBJ1-4; 9 bases map to TRBD1. The CDR3 is 15 residues long. Per germline, CDR1 MNHEY and CDR2 SMNVEV (reference sequence). The trim removed 0 bases at V and 7 bases at J, leaving 3 bases unmatched. CDR3 protein: CASSLSTGGREKLFF. As DNA, the CDR3 is TGTGCCAGCAGTTTATCGACAGGGGGTCGTGAAAAACTGTTTTTT. The variable domain in full, completed from reference TRBV27 and TRBJ1-4, reads EAQVTQNPRYLITVTGKKLTVTCSQNMNHEYMSWYRQDPGLGLRQIYYSMNVEVTDKGDVPEGYKVSRKEKRNFPLILESPSPNQTSLYFCASSLSTGGREKLFFGSGTQLSVL.

This chain uses TRBV5-1 with TRBJ2-5; D remains ambiguous. This CDR3 spans 15 amino acids. Germline V gives CDR1 SGHRS, CDR2 YFSETQ. Deletions cut 4 bases from V and 0 bases from J, with 13 bases between. The CDR3 region is CASSPPWRHQETQYF. CDR3 coding DNA: TGCGCCAGCAGCCCCCCGTGGCGGCACCAAGAGACCCAGTACTTC.

The J gene is TRBJ2-7, the V gene TRBV2; D is unresolved. CDR3 length: 13 amino acids. Germline V gene data show CDR1 as SNHLY and CDR2 as FYNNEI. The V end lost 8 bases, the J end lost 6 bases, and 17 bases lay between the germline ends. The CDR3 here is CASWAGTFSEQYF. In DNA form, the CDR3 reads TGTGCCAGCTGGGCAGGTACCTTCTCCGAGCAGTACTTC.

This chain joins TRBV2 and TRBJ2-2; D is unclear. The V end was cut by 5 bases, the J end by 0 bases, with 7 bases between. The germline V gene has CDR1 SNHLY and CDR2 FYNNEI. This CDR3 has 14 amino acids. The CDR3 protein is CASSPLANTGELFF. The DNA for the CDR3 is TGTGCCAGCAGTCCCCTAGCGAACACCGGGGAGCTGTTTTTT.

The rearrangement links TRBV6-1 to TRBJ1-2, with D possibly matching TRBD1 (6 bases). The CDR3 sequence is 14 residues long. V was cut by 2 bases and J by 6 bases, with 13 bases left in between. The germline CDR1 and CDR2 sequences are MNHNS and SASEGT. The DNA for the CDR3 is TGTGCCAGCAGTGAAAGGACAGCAATCCATGGCTACACCTTC. Amino acids: CASSERTAIHGYTF.

The J gene is TRBJ2-5, the V gene TRBV29-1, with D possibly matching TRBD1 (8 bases). The J call could be wrong; TRBJ2-7 is a better fit for the DNA end. This CDR3 has 15 amino acids. The germline gives CDR1 SQVTM, CDR2 ANQGSEA. Here the CDR3 DNA reads TGCAGCGTTGAAGGGGAGGGACAGGAGACCTACGAGCAGTACTTC. Protein sequence: CSVEGEGQETYEQYF.

V is TRBV6-1 and J is TRBJ2-3; 8 positions match TRBD1. Unmatched junction bases numbered 7, after V lost 7 bases and J lost 1 base. The CDR3 spans 15 residues. Germline V gene data show CDR1 as MNHNS and CDR2 as SASEGT. The CDR3 protein is CASIMTGDRTDTQYF. CDR3 DNA sequence: TGTGCCAGCATTATGACAGGGGATCGCACAGATACGCAGTATTTT.

The chain couples TRBV29-1 to TRBJ1-2, with D tentatively TRBD1 (6 bases). The germline gives CDR1 SQVTM, CDR2 ANQGSEA. Trimming pared 7 bases from V and 4 bases from J, leaving 13 bases between. The CDR3 loop spans 12 amino acids. CDR3 in DNA: TGCAGCGCCCGGGACACTGCCTATGGCTACACCTTC. It yields the protein CSARDTAYGYTF.

The chain links TRBV5-1 to TRBJ1-1; a possible D gene is TRBD1 (6 bases). The CDR3 consists of 13 residues. V was cut by 4 bases and J by 0 bases, with 7 bases left in between. The germline V gene has CDR1 SGHRS and CDR2 YFSETQ. The CDR3 here is CASSTGMNTEAFF. CDR3 nucleotide sequence: TGCGCCAGCAGCACAGGGATGAACACTGAAGCTTTCTTT.

The V gene is TRBV15, the J gene TRBJ2-1; the match to TRBD1 covers 8 bases. The CDR3 has 15 residues. CDR1 and CDR2 from the germline V gene are LNHNV and YYDKDF (reference sequence). The trim removed 0 bases at V and 8 bases at J, leaving 6 bases unmatched. CDR3 amino acids: CATSREDRVLDEQFF. As DNA, the CDR3 is TGTGCCACCAGCAGAGAGGACAGGGTACTGGATGAGCAGTTCTTC. The whole variable domain, filled in from reference TRBV15 and TRBJ2-1, reads DAMVIQNPRYQVTQFGKPVTLSCSQTLNHNVMYWYQQKSSQAPKLLFHYYDKDFNNEADTPDNFQSRRPNTSFCFLDIRSPGLGDTAMYLCATSREDRVLDEQFFGPGTRLTVL.

The chain recombines TRBV2 with TRBJ1-1, with D possibly matching TRBD1 (6 bases). Germline V gene data show CDR1 as SNHLY and CDR2 as FYNNEI. With 6 bases removed from V and 7 bases from J, the gap between germline ends came to 9 bases. The CDR3 runs to 11 residues. The CDR3 nucleotides are TGTGCCAGCAGGCTAGGGGGTGAAGCTTTCTTT. Amino acid sequence: CASRLGGEAFF.

The chain employs TRBV5-6 and TRBJ1-2; 9 bases align to TRBD1. After removal of 0 bases from V and 5 bases from J, the junction contained 17 bases not matched to a gene. The CDR3 is 19 amino acids. Germline loops: CDR1 SGHDT, CDR2 YYEEEE. The CDR3 sequence is CASSLVVDRGYSFEYGYTF. The CDR3 region has the DNA TGTGCCAGCAGCTTGGTAGTGGACAGGGGTTATTCGTTTGAGTATGGCTACACCTTC.

The chain combines TRBV19 with TRBJ1-3; 7 positions match TRBD1. Germline-derived CDR1 and CDR2 are LNHDA and SQIVND (reference sequence). After removal of 3 bases from V and 0 bases from J, the junction contained 2 bases not matched to a gene. This CDR3 spans 15 amino acids. CDR3 sequence: CASSIWTGSGNTIYF. Written as DNA, the CDR3 is TGTGCCAGTAGTATTTGGACAGGCTCTGGAAACACCATATATTTT.